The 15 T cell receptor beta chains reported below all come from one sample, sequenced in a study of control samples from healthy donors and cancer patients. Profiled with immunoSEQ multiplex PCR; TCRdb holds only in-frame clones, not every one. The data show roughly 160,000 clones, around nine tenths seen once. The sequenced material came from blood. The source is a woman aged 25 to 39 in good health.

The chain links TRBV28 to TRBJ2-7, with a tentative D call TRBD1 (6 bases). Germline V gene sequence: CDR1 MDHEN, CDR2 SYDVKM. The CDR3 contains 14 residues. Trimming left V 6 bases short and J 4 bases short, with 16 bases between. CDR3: CASRTGTSYYEQYF. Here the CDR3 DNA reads TGTGCCAGCAGAACCGGGACATCCTATTACGAGCAGTACTTC.

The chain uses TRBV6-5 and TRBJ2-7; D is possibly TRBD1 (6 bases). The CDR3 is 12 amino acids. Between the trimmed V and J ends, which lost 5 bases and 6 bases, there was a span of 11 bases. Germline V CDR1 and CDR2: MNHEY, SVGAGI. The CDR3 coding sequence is TGTGCCAGCAGTCCCAGGGGCTCCGAGCAGTACGTC. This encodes CASSPRGSEQYV.

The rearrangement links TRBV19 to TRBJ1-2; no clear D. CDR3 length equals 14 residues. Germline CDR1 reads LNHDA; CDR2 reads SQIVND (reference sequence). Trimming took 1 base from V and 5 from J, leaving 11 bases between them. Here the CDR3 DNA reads TGTGCCAGTAGTATAGTGGCAGCATCTTATGGCTACACCTTC. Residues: CASSIVAASYGYTF.

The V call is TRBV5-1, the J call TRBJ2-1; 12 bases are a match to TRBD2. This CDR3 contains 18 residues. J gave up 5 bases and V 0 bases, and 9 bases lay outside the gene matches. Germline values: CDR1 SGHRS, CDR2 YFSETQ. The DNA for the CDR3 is TGCGCCAGCAGCTTGGCGGCGACTAGCGGGGGAGATAACAATGAGCAGTTCTTC. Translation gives CASSLAATSGGDNNEQFF. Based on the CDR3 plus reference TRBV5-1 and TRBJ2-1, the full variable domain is KAGVTQTPRYLIKTRGQQVTLSCSPISGHRSVSWYQQTPGQGLQFLFEYFSETQRNKGNFPGRFSGRQFSNSRSEMNVSTLELGDSALYLCASSLAATSGGDNNEQFFGPGTRLTVL.

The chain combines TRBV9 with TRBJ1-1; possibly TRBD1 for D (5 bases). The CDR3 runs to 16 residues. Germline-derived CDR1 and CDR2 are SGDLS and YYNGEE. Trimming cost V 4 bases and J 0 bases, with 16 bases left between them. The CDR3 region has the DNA TGTGCCAGCAGCCACGGAGCAGGGCGACTGAACACTGAAGCTTTCTTT. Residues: CASSHGAGRLNTEAFF.

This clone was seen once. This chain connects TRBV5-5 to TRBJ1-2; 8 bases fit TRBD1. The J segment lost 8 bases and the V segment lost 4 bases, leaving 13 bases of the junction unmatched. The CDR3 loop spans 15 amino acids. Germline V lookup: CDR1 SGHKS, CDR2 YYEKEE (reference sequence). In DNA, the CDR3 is TGTGCCAGCAGCCAAAATACAGGGGGGTTGGGCGGCTACACCTTC. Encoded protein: CASSQNTGGLGGYTF.

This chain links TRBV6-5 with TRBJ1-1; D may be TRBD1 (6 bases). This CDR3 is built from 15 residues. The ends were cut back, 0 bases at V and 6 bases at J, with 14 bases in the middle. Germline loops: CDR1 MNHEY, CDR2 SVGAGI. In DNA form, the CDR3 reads TGTGCCAGCAGTTACTCGAGGGGGGCGGTCGCTGAAGCTTTCTTT. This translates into CASSYSRGAVAEAFF.

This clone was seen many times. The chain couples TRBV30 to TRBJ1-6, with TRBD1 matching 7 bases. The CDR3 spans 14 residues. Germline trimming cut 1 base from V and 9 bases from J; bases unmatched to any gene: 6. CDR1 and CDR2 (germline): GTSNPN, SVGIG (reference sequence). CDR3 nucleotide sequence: TGTGCCTGGAGTGGACAGGGAAAGACTTCACCCCTCCACTTT. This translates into CAWSGQGKTSPLHF.

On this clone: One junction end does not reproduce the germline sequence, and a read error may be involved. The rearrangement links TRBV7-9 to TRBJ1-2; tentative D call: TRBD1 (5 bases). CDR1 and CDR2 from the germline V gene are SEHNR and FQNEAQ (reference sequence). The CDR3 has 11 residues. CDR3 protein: CASSPISDIIF. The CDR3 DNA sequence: TGTGCCAGCAGCCCCATCTCGGACATCATCTTC.

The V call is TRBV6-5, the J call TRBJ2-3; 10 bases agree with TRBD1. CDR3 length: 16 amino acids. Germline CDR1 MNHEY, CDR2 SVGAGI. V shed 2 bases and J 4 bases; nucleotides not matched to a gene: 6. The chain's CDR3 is CASSYGRGQGPDTQYF. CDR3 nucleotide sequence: TGTGCCAGCAGTTACGGTAGGGGACAGGGGCCAGATACGCAGTATTTT.

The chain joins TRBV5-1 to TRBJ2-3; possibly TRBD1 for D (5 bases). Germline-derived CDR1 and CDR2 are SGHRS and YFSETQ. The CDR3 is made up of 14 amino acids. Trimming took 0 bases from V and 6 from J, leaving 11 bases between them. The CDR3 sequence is CASSLEGHVDTQYF. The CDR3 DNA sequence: TGCGCCAGCAGCTTGGAGGGGCACGTTGATACGCAGTATTTT.

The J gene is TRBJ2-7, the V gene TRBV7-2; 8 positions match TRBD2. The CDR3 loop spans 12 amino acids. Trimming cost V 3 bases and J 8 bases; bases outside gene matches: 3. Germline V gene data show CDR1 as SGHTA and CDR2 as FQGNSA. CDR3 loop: CASSFSGEQQYF. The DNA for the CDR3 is TGTGCCAGCAGCTTTAGCGGGGAACAGCAGTACTTC.

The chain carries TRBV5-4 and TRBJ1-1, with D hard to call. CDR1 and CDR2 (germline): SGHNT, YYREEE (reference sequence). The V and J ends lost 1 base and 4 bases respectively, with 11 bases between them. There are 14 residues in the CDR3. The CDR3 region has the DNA TGTGCCAGCAGCTTGTTTGGGTGGGGCACTGAAGCTTTCTTT. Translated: CASSLFGWGTEAFF.

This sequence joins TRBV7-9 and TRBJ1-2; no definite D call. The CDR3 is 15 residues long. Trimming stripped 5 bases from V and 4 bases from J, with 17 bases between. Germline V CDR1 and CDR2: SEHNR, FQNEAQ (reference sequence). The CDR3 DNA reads TGTGCCAGCAGCCACCCAACGGATAGCCTCTATGGCTACACCTTC. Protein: CASSHPTDSLYGYTF.

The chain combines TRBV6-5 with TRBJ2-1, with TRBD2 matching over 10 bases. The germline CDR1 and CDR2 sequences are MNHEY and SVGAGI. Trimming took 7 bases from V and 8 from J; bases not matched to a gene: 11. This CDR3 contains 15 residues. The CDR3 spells CASNPGGSGRHEQFF. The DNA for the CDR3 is TGTGCCAGCAACCCTGGGGGTAGCGGGAGGCATGAGCAGTTCTTC.